The text below deals with one T cell receptor (beta chain). The data were taken from a study of CD8+ T cells in alopecia areata. Extracted RNA was reverse transcribed, and the resulting cDNA served as sequencing template. Libraries were prepared by immunoSEQ multiplex PCR; TCRdb keeps only in-frame clonotypes and omits some of them. The sample has about 290,000 clones; more than 45% are singletons. This CDR3 region has 13 residues. The germline V gene encodes CDR1 SGHNT and CDR2 YYREEE (reference sequence). The V gene lost 3 bases and the J gene lost 8 bases, with 14 bases spanning the gap. Treatment here: oral pan-JAK inhibitor, 5-10 mg twice daily.

The chain links TRBV5-4 to TRBJ1-2; a possible D gene is TRBD1 (5 bases). The source was CD4+ T cells sorted from blood, collected at week 24, from a patient treated with tofacitinib. This TCR was recovered from a human donor with alopecia areata. Here the CDR3 DNA reads TGTGCCAGCAGCTGGTCAAGGGGCGACGGCTACACCTTC. Amino acid sequence: CASSWSRGDGYTF.